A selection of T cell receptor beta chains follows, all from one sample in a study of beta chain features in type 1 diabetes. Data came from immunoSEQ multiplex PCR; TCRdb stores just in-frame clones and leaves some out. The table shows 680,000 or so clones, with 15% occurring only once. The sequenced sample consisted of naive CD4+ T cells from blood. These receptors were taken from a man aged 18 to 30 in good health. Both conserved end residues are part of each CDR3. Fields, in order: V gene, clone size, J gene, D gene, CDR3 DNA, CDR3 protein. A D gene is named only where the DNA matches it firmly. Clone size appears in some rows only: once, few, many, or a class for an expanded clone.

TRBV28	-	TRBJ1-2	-	TGTGCCAGCAGTTTATCGCCAGGCTATGGCTACACCTTC	CASSLSPGYGYTF
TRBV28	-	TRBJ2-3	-	TGTGCCAGCAGCCCCCGAGGGGGGGTCAAAGGTGCTACGCAGTATTTT	CASSPRGGVKGATQYF
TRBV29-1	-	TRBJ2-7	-	TGCAGCGCGGGGTTAACCCAGAACGAGCAGTACTTC	CSAGLTQNEQYF
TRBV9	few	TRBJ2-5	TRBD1	TGTGCCAGCAGCGTAGGAGGGGGCGGGGAGACCCAGTACTTC	CASSVGGGGETQYF
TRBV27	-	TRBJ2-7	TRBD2	TGTGCCAGCAGTTTCCTAGCGGGAGCCTACGAGCAGTACTTC	CASSFLAGAYEQYF
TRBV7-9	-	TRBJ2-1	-	TGTGCCAGCCACGGGTGGGAGAGCTCCTACAATGAGCAGTTCTTC	CASHGWESSYNEQFF
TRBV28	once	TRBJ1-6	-	TGTGCCAGCATCCTGCGGGGGAGTTGGGCCTATAATTCACCCCTCCACTTT	CASILRGSWAYNSPLHF
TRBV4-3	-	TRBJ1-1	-	TGCGCCAGCAGCCGAAGGTCTGGGGGGCGGGGCACTGAAGCTTTCTTT	CASSRRSGGRGTEAFF
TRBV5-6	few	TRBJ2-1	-	TGTGCCAGCAGGTTTACTGGGGCCCAGGGGCAGTTCTTC	CASRFTGAQGQFF
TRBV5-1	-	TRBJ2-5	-	TGCGCCAGCAGCTTGTGGTTTGGGGAGACCCAGTACTTC	CASSLWFGETQYF
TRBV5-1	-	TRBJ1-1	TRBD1	TGCGCCAGCAGCTCGGGACAGGGGGCGGATGAAGCTTTCTTT	CASSSGQGADEAFF
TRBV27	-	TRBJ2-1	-	TGTGCCAGCAGTTCTCGAGAGACCCGAGCCTACAATGAGCAGTTCTTC	CASSSRETRAYNEQFF
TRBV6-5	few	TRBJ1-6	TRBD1	TGTGCCAGCAGTTATTCACAGGGGGTCGGTAATTCACCCCTCCACTTT	CASSYSQGVGNSPLHF
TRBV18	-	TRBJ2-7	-	TGTGCCAGCTCATACAGAGAGTACGAGCAGTACTTC	CASSYREYEQYF
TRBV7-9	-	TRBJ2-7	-	TGTGCCAGCAGCTTAAAAGGGCAAGGGGAATTGAGGGAGCAGTACTTC	CASSLKGQGELREQYF
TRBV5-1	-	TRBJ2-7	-	TGCGCCAGCGCCTCCGGGGTTTCCTACGAGCAGTACTTC	CASASGVSYEQYF
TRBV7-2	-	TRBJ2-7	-	TGTGCCGGCAGCTTCAACGAGCAGTACTTC	CAGSFNEQYF
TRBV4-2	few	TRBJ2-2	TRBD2	TGTGCCAGCAGCCAAGAAACTAGCGGGAGAATCCTAGGGAACACCGGGGAGCTGTTTTTT	CASSQETSGRILGNTGELFF
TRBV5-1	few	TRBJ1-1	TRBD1	TGCGCCAGCAGCGCCCGACCGGGACAGGACACTGAAGCTTTCTTT	CASSARPGQDTEAFF
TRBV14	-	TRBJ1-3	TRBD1	TGTGCCAGCAGCCAACGGGACAGGGGCTCTGGAAACACCATATATTTT	CASSQRDRGSGNTIYF
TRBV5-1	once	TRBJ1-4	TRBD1	TGCGCCAGCACCCCCGGGGACAGGGTCGAAAAACTGTTTTTT	CASTPGDRVEKLFF
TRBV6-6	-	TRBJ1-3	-	TGTGCCAGCAGTTACGAGTACACCATATATTTT	CASSYEYTIYF
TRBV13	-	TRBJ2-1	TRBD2	TGTGCCAGCAGCTCCCCGGGACTAGCGGGGAATGATGAGCAGTTCTTC	CASSSPGLAGNDEQFF
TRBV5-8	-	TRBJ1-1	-	TGTGCCAGCAGCCTTGGGTGGGGGGCAAGCGGAGCTTTCTTT	CASSLGWGASGAFF
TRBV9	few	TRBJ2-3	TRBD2	TGTGCCAGCAGCGTACATGGGACTAGCGACACAGATACGCAGTATTTT	CASSVHGTSDTDTQYF
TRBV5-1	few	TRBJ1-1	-	TGCGCCAGCAGCTTGGGGCAACAGGGTTCGACTGAAGCTTTCTTT	CASSLGQQGSTEAFF
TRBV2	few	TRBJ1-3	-	TGTGCCAGCAGTGCGTCGGGAAACACCATATATTTT	CASSASGNTIYF
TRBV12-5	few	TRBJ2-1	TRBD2	TGTGCTAGTGGTTTGGCCCTTTTAGGCGGGAGGGCCGGGGAGCAGTTCTTC	CASGLALLGGRAGEQFF
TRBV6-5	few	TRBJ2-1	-	TGTGCCAGCAGCCAGGGGCAAGGGGGTGGCAATGAGCAGTTCTTC	CASSQGQGGGNEQFF
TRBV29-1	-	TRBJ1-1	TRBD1	TGCAGCGTTCTAGGAGGCAGGGGGCAATCGGAAGCTTTCTTT	CSVLGGRGQSEAFF
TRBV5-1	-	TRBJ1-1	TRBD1	TGCGCCAGCAGCCCAGGACAGGGACGGACTGAAGCTTTCTTT	CASSPGQGRTEAFF
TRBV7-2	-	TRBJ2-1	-	TGTGCCAGCAGGTTCACAGGGAGTCAATACAATGAGCAGTTCTTC	CASRFTGSQYNEQFF
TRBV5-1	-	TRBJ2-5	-	TGCGCCAGCAGCTTGGCCCAGGGGAGGCAAGAGACCCAGTACTTC	CASSLAQGRQETQYF
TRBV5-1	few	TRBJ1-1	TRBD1	TGCGCCAGCAGCGGTCTAAGACAGGGTTTAAGCGCTGAAGCTTTCTTT	CASSGLRQGLSAEAFF
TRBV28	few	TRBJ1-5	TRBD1	TGTGCCAGCAGTTTAGGTCAGGGGGGCAATCAGCCCCAGCATTTT	CASSLGQGGNQPQHF
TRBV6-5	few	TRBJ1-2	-	TGTGCCAGCTTTAAATCCGGGACGTCGGGGCCAACCTTC	CASFKSGTSGPTF
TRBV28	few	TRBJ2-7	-	TGTGCCAGCAGCGCCGGGGACCTGGACTACGAGCAGTACTTC	CASSAGDLDYEQYF
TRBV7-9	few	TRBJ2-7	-	TGTGCCAGCAGCTTTGGCGGGTCAACCTACGAGCAGTACTTC	CASSFGGSTYEQYF
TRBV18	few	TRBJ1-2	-	TGTGCCAGCTCACCAAAGGCGAACCATTACTATGGCTACACCTTC	CASSPKANHYYGYTF
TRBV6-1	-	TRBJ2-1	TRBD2	TGTGCCAGCAGTTTTCTAGCGGGAGTTGTTGAGCAGTTCTTC	CASSFLAGVVEQFF
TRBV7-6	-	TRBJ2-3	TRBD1	TGTGCCAGCAGCCTAGGGACAGGGAGGCCAGATACGCAGTATTTT	CASSLGTGRPDTQYF